This TCR beta chain is drawn from a study of blood T cell repertoires in COVID-19. In germline, CDR1 is SEHNR, CDR2 FQNEAQ (reference sequence). With 5 bases removed from V and 4 bases from J, the gap between germline ends came to 8 bases. The CDR3 contains 12 residues. Assay: immunoSEQ multiplex PCR; the TCRdb copy retains only in-frame clones and omits some. This table holds a few hundred thousand clones, about 85% found once. The sample taken for sequencing was peripheral blood. The chain employs TRBV7-9 and TRBJ1-2; a weak D match, TRBD1 (5 bases). This clonotype originated in a man under 40 with active or convalescent COVID-19. The CDR3 DNA reads TGTGCCAGCAGCCCGGACATCTATGGCTACACCTTC. Translating it yields CASSPDIYGYTF.